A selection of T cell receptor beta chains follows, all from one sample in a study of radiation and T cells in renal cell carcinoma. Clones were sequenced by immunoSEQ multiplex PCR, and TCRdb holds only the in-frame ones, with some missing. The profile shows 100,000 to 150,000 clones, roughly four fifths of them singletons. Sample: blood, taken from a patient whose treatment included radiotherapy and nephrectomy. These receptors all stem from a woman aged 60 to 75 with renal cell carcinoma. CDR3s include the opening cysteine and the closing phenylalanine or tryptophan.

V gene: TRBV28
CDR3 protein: CASSRQQGATNEKLFF

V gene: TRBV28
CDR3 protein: CASSYRGIIYEQYF

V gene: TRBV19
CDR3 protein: CASSRGNYGYTF

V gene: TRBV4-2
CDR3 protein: CASILSPNTGELFF

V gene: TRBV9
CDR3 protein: CASSVGQGLMNTEAFF

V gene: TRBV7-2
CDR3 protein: CASSPEGGSYEQYF

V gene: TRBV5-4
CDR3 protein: CASRRGPYNEQFF

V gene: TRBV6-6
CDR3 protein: CASSLNPVLTGETQYF

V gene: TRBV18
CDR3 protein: CASSGSSTDTQYF

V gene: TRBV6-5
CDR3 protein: CASSSDYSYEQYF

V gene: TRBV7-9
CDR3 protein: CASSLAQDWETQYF

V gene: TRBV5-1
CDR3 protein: CASKETTGTNTEAFF

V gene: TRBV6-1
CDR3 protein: CASSETDSGNTIYF

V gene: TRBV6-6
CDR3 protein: CASSYYSNSPLHF

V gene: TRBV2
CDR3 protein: CASSRDLQETQYF

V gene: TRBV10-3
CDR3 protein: CAISEIRSSGTDTQYF

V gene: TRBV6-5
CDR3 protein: CASSDGISFVGEYF

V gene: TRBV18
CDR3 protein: CASSPPVTDTQYF

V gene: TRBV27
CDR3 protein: CASSLSERKRELFF

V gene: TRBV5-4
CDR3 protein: CASSSQAGTKIHTEAFF

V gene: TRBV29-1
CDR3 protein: CSVDTGQGGSEQYF

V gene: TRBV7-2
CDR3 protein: CASSPIRPALKETQYF

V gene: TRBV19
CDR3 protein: CASRTAGLGSYNSPLHF

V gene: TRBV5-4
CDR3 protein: CASSLGQGGDGYTF

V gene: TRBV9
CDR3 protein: CASSIRGGLVSTGELFF

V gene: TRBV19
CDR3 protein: CASSIQGAGYEQYF

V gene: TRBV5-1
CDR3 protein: CASSRTGGSTDTQYF

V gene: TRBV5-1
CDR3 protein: CASSLDLAGGTDTQYF

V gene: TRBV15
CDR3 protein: CASSRQANTGELFF

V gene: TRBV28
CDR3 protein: CASGLQGATGNTIYF

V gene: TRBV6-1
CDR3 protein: CASSEAYGRVVEQYF